This T cell receptor (beta chain) was observed in a study of cytomegalovirus exposure and HLA in healthy donors. Amplification used 60 Vbeta primers and 13 Jbeta primers. Produced via immunoSEQ multiplex PCR; TCRdb's table is partial and in-frame only. This sample carries 100,000 to 150,000 clones, roughly 70% of them seen once, and the ten largest clones take roughly 2%. Study-level points and caveats: In a later analysis, an Asian-associated ancestry cluster reportedly showed fewer N-insertions than the roughly 690-donor mean. The study flagged roughly 150 TCR beta chains as cytomegalovirus-associated. The likely explanation for a cluster of highly shared sequence variants was sequencing artifact. More clonal expansion characterized HLA-associated TCR beta chains than equally common others in a later analysis.

Concerning this clone: Antigen: not known.

This TCR was sampled from a woman between 40 and 55 years old in good health and CMV-seropositive. Sample: PBMCs.

The CDR3 DNA follows: TGTGCCAGCAGCGGGCCGGGACAGCAGAATGGCTACACCTTC. This encodes CASSGPGQQNGYTF. The chain combines TRBV5-6 with TRBJ1-2, with 7 bases identical to TRBD1. The V segment lost 4 bases and the J segment 6 bases; nucleotides outside the gene matches: 9. The CDR3 extends over 14 amino acids. Germline CDR1 is SGHDT and CDR2 is YYEEEE.